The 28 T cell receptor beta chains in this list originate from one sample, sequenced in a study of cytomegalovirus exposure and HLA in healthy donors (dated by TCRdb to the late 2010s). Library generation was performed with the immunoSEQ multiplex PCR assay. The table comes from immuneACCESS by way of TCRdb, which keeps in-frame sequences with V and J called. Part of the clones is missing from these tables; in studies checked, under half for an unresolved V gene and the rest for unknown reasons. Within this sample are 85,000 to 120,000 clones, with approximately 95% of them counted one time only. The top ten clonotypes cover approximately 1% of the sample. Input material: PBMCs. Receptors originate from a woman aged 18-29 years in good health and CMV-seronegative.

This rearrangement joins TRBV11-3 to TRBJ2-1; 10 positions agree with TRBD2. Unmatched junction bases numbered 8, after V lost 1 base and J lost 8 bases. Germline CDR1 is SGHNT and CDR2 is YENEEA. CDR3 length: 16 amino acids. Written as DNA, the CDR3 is TGTGCCAGCAGCTTAGGAAATAGCGGGGGGTTAGATGAGCAGTTCTTC. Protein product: CASSLGNSGGLDEQFF.

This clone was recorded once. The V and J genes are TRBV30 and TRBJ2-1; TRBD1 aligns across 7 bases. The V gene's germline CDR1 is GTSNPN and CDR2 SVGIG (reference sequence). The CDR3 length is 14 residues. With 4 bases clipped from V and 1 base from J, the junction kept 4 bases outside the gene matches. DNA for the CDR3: TGTGCCTGGACCGGACAGGCATCCTACAATGAGCAGTTCTTC. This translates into CAWTGQASYNEQFF.

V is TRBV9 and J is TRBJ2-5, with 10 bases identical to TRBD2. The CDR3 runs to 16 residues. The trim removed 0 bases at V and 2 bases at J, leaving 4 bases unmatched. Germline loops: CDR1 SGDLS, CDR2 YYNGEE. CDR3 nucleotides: TGTGCCAGCAGCGTAGAGATAGCGGGGGGACAAGAGACCCAGTACTTC. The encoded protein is CASSVEIAGGQETQYF.

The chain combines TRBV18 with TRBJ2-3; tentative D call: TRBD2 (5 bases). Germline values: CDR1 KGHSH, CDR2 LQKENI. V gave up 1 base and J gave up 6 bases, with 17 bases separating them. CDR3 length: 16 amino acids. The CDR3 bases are TGTGCCAGCTCACCACGGCGGGCGGGCGGTCGGGATACGCAGTATTTT. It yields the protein CASSPRRAGGRDTQYF.

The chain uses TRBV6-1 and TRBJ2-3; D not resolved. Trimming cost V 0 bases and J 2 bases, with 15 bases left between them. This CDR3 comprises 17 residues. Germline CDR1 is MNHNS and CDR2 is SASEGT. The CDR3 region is CASSEASRWVPTDTQYF. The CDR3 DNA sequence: TGTGCCAGCAGTGAAGCTAGCCGTTGGGTACCCACAGATACGCAGTATTTT.

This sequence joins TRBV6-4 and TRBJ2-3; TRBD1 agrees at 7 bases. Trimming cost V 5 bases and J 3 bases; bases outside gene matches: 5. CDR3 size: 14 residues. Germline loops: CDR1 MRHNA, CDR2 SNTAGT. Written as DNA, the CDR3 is TGTGCCAGCAGTCGACAGGGTGGGACAGATACGCAGTATTTT. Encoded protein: CASSRQGGTDTQYF.

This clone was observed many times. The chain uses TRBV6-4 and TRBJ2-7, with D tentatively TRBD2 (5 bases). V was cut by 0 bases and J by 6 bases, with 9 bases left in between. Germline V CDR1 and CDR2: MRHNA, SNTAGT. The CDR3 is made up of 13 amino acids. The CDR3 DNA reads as TGTGCCAGCAGTGACTCGCTAGCTGGCGAGCAGTACTTC. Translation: CASSDSLAGEQYF.

CDR3 bases: TGTGCCAGCAGTTTATCGCCCGTAGGGGATCAGCCCCAGCATTTT. It encodes CASSLSPVGDQPQHF. V usage is TRBV27 and J usage is TRBJ1-5; D is perhaps TRBD1 (5 bases). CDR1 MNHEY and CDR2 SMNVEV come from the germline V gene (reference sequence). Trimming removed 0 bases at V and 5 bases at J, with 11 bases between. The CDR3 is 15 residues long.

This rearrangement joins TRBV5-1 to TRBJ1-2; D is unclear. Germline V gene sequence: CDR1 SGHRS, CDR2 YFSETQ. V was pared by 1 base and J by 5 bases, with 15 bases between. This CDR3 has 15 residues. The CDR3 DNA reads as TGCGCCAGCAGCTTGAGCGGCGGTGTTCAGTATGGCTACACCTTC. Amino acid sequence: CASSLSGGVQYGYTF. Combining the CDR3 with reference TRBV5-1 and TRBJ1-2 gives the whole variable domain KAGVTQTPRYLIKTRGQQVTLSCSPISGHRSVSWYQQTPGQGLQFLFEYFSETQRNKGNFPGRFSGRQFSNSRSEMNVSTLELGDSALYLCASSLSGGVQYGYTFGSGTRLTVV.

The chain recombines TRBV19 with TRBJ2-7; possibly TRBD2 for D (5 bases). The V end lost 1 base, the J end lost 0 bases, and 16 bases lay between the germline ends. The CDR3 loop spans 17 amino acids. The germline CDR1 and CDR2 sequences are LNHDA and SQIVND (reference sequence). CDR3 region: CASSIAPSGYSSYEQYF. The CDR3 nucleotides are TGTGCCAGTAGTATAGCCCCAAGCGGCTATAGCTCCTACGAGCAGTACTTC.

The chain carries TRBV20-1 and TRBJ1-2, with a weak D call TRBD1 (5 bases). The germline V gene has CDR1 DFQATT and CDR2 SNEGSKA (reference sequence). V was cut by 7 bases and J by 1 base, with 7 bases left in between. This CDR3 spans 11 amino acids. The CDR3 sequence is CSVDSNYGYTF. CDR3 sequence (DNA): TGCAGTGTTGACAGTAACTATGGCTACACCTTC.

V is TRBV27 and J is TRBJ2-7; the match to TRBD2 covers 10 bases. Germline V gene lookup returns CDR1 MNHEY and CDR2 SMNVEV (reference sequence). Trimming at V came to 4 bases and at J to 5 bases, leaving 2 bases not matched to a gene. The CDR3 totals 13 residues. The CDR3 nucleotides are TGTGCCAGCAGTTATAGCGGGAGGAACGAGCAGTACTTC. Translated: CASSYSGRNEQYF.

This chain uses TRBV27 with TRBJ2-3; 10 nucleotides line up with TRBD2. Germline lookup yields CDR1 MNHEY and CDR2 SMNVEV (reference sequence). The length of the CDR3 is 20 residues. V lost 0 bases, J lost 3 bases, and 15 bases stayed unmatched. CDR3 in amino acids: CASSLSGAQRGGQRTDTQYF. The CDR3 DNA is TGTGCCAGCAGTTTATCGGGGGCGCAGCGGGGGGGCCAACGGACAGATACGCAGTATTTT.

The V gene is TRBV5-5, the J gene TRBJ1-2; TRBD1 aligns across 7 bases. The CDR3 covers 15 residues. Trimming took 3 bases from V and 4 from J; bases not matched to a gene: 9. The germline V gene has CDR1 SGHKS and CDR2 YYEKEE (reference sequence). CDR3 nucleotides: TGTGCCAGCAGCTGGGGACAGCCGCTAACCTATGGCTACACCTTC. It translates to CASSWGQPLTYGYTF.

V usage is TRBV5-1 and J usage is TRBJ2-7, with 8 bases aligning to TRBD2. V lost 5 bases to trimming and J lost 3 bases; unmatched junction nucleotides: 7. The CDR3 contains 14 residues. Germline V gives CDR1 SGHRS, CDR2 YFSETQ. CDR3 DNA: TGCGCCAGCAGTTACGGGGGGGCCAACTACGAGCAGTACTTC. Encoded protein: CASSYGGANYEQYF.

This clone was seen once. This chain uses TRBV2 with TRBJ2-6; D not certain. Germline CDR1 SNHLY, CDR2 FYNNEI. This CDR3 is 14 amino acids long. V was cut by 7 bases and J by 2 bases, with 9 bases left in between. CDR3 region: CASIGVAGANVLTF. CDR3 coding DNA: TGTGCCAGCATCGGTGTAGCTGGGGCCAACGTCCTGACTTTC.

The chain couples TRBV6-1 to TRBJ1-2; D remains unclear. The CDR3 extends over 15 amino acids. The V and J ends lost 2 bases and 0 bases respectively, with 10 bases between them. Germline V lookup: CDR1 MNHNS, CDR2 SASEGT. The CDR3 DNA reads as TGTGCCAGCAGTGAAATGGCAGGTTCTAACTATGGCTACACCTTC. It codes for CASSEMAGSNYGYTF.

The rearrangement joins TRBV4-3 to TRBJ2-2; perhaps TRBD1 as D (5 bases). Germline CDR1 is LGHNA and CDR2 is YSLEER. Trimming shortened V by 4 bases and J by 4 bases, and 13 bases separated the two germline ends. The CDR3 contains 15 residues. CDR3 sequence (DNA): TGCGCCAGCAGCCCTGGGGCAGTGAGCACCGGGGAGCTGTTTTTT. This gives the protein CASSPGAVSTGELFF.

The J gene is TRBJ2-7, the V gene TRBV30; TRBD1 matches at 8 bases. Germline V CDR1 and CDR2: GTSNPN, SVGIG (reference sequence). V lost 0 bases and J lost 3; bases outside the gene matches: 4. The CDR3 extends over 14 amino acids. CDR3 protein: CAWSVTGGYYEQYF. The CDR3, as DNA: TGTGCCTGGAGTGTAACAGGGGGATACTACGAGCAGTACTTC.

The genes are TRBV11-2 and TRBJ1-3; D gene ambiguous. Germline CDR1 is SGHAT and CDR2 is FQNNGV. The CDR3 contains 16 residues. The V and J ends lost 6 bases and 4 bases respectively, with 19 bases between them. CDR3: CASRQPGNELGNTIYF. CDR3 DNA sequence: TGTGCCAGCAGACAACCGGGGAACGAGCTGGGAAACACCATATATTTT.

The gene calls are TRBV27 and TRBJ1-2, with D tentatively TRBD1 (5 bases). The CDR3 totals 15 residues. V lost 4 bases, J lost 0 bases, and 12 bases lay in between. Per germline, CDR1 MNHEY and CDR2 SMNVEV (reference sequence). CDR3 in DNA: TGTGCCAGCAGTTCAAGTTTGACAGCTAACTATGGCTACACCTTC. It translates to CASSSSLTANYGYTF.

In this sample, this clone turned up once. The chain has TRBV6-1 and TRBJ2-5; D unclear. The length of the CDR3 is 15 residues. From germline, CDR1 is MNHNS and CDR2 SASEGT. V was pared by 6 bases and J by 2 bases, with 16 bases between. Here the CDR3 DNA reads TGTGCCAGCAGGAAGGAGCCTAACGGGCAAGAGACCCAGTACTTC. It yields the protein CASRKEPNGQETQYF.

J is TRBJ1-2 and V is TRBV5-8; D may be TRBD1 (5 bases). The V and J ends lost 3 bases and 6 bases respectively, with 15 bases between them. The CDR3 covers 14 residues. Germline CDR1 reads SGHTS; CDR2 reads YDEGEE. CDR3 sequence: CASSSIGQGNGYTF. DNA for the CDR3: TGTGCCAGCAGCTCCATTGGCCAGGGAAATGGCTACACCTTC.

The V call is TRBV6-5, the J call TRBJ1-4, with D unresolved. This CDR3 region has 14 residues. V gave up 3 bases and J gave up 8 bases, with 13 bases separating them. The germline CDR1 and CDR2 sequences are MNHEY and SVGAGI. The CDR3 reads CASSYTRVGEKLFF. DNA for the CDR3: TGTGCCAGCAGTTATACGAGGGTTGGGGAAAAACTGTTTTTT.

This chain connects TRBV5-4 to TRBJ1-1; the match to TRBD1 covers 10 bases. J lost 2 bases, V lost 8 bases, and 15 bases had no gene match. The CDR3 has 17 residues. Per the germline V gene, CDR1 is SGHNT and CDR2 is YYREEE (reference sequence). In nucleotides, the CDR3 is TGTGCCAGGGGGGACAGGGGCGAGCGGGCAGAAAACACTGAAGCTTTCTTT. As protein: CARGDRGERAENTEAFF.

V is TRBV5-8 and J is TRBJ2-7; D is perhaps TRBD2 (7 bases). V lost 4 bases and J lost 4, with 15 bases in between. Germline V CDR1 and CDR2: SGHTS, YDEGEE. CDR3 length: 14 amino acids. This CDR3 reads CASSPGGGSYEQYF. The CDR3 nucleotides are TGTGCCAGCAGCCCTGGCGGGGGCTCGTACGAGCAGTACTTC. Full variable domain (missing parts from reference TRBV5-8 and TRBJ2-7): EAGVTQSPTHLIKTRGQQATLRCSPISGHTSVYWYQQALGLGLQFLLWYDEGEERNRGNFPPRFSGRQFPNYSSELNVNALELEDSALYLCASSPGGGSYEQYFGPGTRLTVT.

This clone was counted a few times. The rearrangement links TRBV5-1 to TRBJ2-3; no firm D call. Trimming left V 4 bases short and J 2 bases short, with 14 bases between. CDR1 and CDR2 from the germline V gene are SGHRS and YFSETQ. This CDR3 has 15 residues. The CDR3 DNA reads TGCGCCAGCAGCCTTACTGGAGATTACACAGATACGCAGTATTTT. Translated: CASSLTGDYTDTQYF.

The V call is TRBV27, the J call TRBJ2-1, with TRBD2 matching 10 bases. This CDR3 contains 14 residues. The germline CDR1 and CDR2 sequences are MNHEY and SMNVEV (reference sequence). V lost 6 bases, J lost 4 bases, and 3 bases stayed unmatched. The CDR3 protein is CASRAGGPYNEQFF. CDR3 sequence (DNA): TGTGCCAGCAGAGCGGGAGGGCCTTACAATGAGCAGTTCTTC.